This T cell receptor (beta chain) originates from a study of PD-1 blockade in classical Hodgkin lymphoma. Study-wide results and caveats: Healthy donors reportedly exceeded newly diagnosed patients in baseline TCR diversity. Whatever underlies the repertoire differences (possibly disease activity or prior therapy) remains undefined.

With respect to this clone: Its antigen remains unknown.

Produced via immunoSEQ multiplex PCR; TCRdb's table is partial and in-frame only. The data hold approximately 70,000 clones, with 93% observed a single time. Germline assignment: CDR1 SGHKS and CDR2 YYEKEE (reference sequence). Trimming left V 6 bases short and J 10 bases short, with 25 bases between. This CDR3 is 16 amino acids long. Sample time point: newly diagnosed, previously untreated cHL patient sample. Acting as the comparison were PBMCs from newly diagnosed, untreated classical Hodgkin lymphoma. The chain is built from TRBV5-5 and TRBJ1-4; a weak D match, TRBD1 (5 bases). The sample comprised peripheral blood mononuclear cells (PBMCs). This TCR was sampled from a human donor with classical Hodgkin lymphoma. The CDR3 sequence: CASTDIDRDRRGKLFF. DNA of the CDR3: TGTGCCAGCACCGACATTGACCGGGACCGCCGTGGAAAACTGTTTTTT.